This T cell receptor beta chain was sequenced in a study of blood T cell repertoires in COVID-19. Turning to the study itself: Donors in the United States, Italy and Spain gave samples during acute or convalescent COVID-19. From T cells, B-cell-depleted T cells, or PBMCs came the material, which was cDNA or gDNA.

In the original workflow: Nucleated cell counts were estimated from reference gene primer amplification. Method: immunoSEQ multiplex PCR; TCRdb's copy keeps in-frame clones and lacks some. V and J calls and clone size are those listed in that table; D and trimming were worked out from the DNA. The table has about 130,000 clones, over 70% seen once. The CDR3 is 13 amino acids. The germline CDR1 and CDR2 sequences are SGDLS and YYNGEE. V lost 3 bases, J lost 6 bases, and 12 bases lay in between. The sequence derives from a woman between 45 and 65 years old with acute or convalescent COVID-19. Source material: peripheral blood. The chain carries TRBV9 and TRBJ1-1, with D uncertain. DNA for the CDR3: TGTGCCAGCAGCGCCTCCTTATTTCCTGAAGCTTTCTTT. It codes for CASSASLFPEAFF.